This T cell receptor beta chain is from a study of identical twins. Using its own MiXCR run on the 5' RACE reads, TCRdb lists one record per CDR3 protein. The top ten clones hold about 4.3% of a sample with roughly 750,000 distinct CDR3 sequences, about 20% of them seen once. The junction had 2 bases not matched to a gene; V was cut back by 7 bases and J by 2 bases. The CDR3 contains 13 residues. Germline V gene sequence: CDR1 ENHRY, CDR2 SYGVKD. This clonotype was observed a few times. These same records also appear under a second study, on T cells expressing NK-cell markers. That report notes: Repertoire data for TCR beta were derived from sorted T cells (CD3+CD56+NKG2C+, CD3+CD56+NKG2C- and CD3+CD56-NKG2C+). In a handful of donors, dominant CD3+CD56+NKG2C+ clones formed roughly 1.0-7.5% of CD8+ cells.

V usage is TRBV10-3 and J usage is TRBJ2-3; 8 bases align to TRBD2. The receptor comes from a woman aged 18 to 35 in good health. The sequenced sample was PBMCs. The CDR3 spells CAITGGHTDTQYF. CDR3 nucleotide sequence: TGTGCCATCACGGGGGGGCACACAGATACGCAGTATTTT.